A selection of T cell receptor beta chains follows, all from one sample in a study of cytomegalovirus exposure and HLA in healthy donors. Assay: immunoSEQ multiplex PCR; the TCRdb copy retains only in-frame clones and omits some. Of some 70,000 clones in the sample, around 84% were seen once. The specimen was PBMCs. The source is a woman in her forties or fifties in good health and CMV-seronegative. CDR3s include the opening cysteine and the closing phenylalanine or tryptophan. The D gene is left open where the match is weak. A row's size may be missing; if present it is once, few, many or a size class.

TGTGCCAGCAGTTTCTTGCAGTCTAACTATGGCTACACCTTC | CASSFLQSNYGYTF | TRBV28 | . | TRBJ1-2 | 14 | .
TGTGCCATCAGTGAGTCACAGTCTGGGTATAGCAATCAGCCCCAGCATTTT | CAISESQSGYSNQPQHF | TRBV10-3 | . | TRBJ1-5 | 17 | .
TGTGCCAGTAGTATTGGAGGGTCGGACACTGAAGCTTTCTTT | CASSIGGSDTEAFF | TRBV19 | . | TRBJ1-1 | 14 | .
TGCATGGGGCGGGGGCCTGGAAACACCATATATTTT | CMGRGPGNTIYF | TRBV29-1 | . | TRBJ1-3 | 12 | .
TGTGCCAGCAGTTCTATGCGACAGGGGAGAAGGGAGCAGTACTTC | CASSSMRQGRREQYF | TRBV28 | TRBD1 | TRBJ2-5 | 15 | .
TGTGCCAGCAGCCAGACTAGCGGGAGCAGCAATGAGCAGTTCTTC | CASSQTSGSSNEQFF | TRBV6-5 | TRBD2 | TRBJ2-1 | 15 | medium-sized
TGTGCCAGCAGCTTGTTTACCTCCGGGACAGGGGTGTATCAGCCCCAGCATTTT | CASSLFTSGTGVYQPQHF | TRBV5-8 | TRBD1 | TRBJ1-5 | 18 | .
TGCAGCGGCGAGGGACTAGTCCTCCATTCTCTCACAGATACGCAGTATTTT | CSGEGLVLHSLTDTQYF | TRBV29-1 | TRBD2 | TRBJ2-3 | 17 | .
TGTGCCACCAGGACAGTCCAAGAGACCCAGTACTTC | CATRTVQETQYF | TRBV28 | . | TRBJ2-5 | 12 | .
TGTGCCAGCAGTTTGGGGGCGACTAGCGGGGCAGACCAAGAGACCCAGTACTTC | CASSLGATSGADQETQYF | TRBV27 | TRBD2 | TRBJ2-5 | 18 | .
TGCGCCAGCAGCTTGGAACCAAGGAGCTCCTACAATGAGCAGTTCTTC | CASSLEPRSSYNEQFF | TRBV5-1 | . | TRBJ2-1 | 16 | .
TGTGCCAGCAGTTACGAACCAGACAGTAACTATGGCTACACCTTC | CASSYEPDSNYGYTF | TRBV6-5 | . | TRBJ1-2 | 15 | .
TGTGCCAGCAGCGCTCTGGGGACAGGGAAGAACAGCAATCAGCCCCAGCATTTT | CASSALGTGKNSNQPQHF | TRBV28 | TRBD1 | TRBJ1-5 | 18 | .
TGTGCCAGCATCGGTTACACTGAAGCTTTCTTT | CASIGYTEAFF | TRBV6-5 | . | TRBJ1-1 | 11 | .
TGTGCCAGCAGGATGCGGGGGGGGAACACTGAAGCTTTCTTT | CASRMRGGNTEAFF | TRBV28 | . | TRBJ1-1 | 14 | .
TGTGCCAGCAGTAGACCGGGTACCCTTGAAAAACTGTTTTTT | CASSRPGTLEKLFF | TRBV28 | . | TRBJ1-4 | 14 | .
TGTGCCAGTAGTATCGTAGCGGGGGCCTACGAGCAGTACTTC | CASSIVAGAYEQYF | TRBV19 | TRBD2 | TRBJ2-7 | 14 | .
TGTGCCTGGGGAGAACCCGCCAGGGGGAGAGAGTACTTC | CAWGEPARGREYF | TRBV30 | TRBD1 | TRBJ2-5 | 13 | .
TGTGCCAGCAGCTTCGGGGGCACAGATACGCAGTATTTT | CASSFGGTDTQYF | TRBV7-3 | . | TRBJ2-3 | 13 | .
TGTGCCAGCTCAGTACAGGGGTACCTGAATCAGCCCCAGCATTTT | CASSVQGYLNQPQHF | TRBV18 | TRBD1 | TRBJ1-5 | 15 | .
TGTGCCAGCAGCCCAATGGGGGGAAATCAGCCCCAGCATTTT | CASSPMGGNQPQHF | TRBV6-1 | . | TRBJ1-5 | 14 | .
TGTGCCAGCAGTTCCCCTACAGGGGTGGGGTCCTACGAGCAGTACTTC | CASSSPTGVGSYEQYF | TRBV28 | TRBD1 | TRBJ2-7 | 16 | .
TGTGCCAGCAGCGTAGGGGGACAGGACTATGGCTACACCTTC | CASSVGGQDYGYTF | TRBV9 | TRBD1 | TRBJ1-2 | 14 | once
TGCAGCGTTGAGGGACACAAAAACACCGGGGAGCTGTTTTTT | CSVEGHKNTGELFF | TRBV29-1 | . | TRBJ2-2 | 14 | .
TGCGCCACCAGCATTGGGGGGGTCACTGAAGCTTTCTTT | CATSIGGVTEAFF | TRBV5-1 | . | TRBJ1-1 | 13 | .
TGTGCCAGCAGTTACAGCGGGAGTGCGGTAGTTGAGCAGTTCTTC | CASSYSGSAVVEQFF | TRBV6-6 | TRBD2 | TRBJ2-1 | 15 | .
TGTGCCAGCATCTTAGGGGGCACCACTGAAGCTTTCTTT | CASILGGTTEAFF | TRBV6-1 | TRBD1 | TRBJ1-1 | 13 | .
TGTGCCACCCTCAACACCGGGGAGCTGTTTTTT | CATLNTGELFF | TRBV9 | . | TRBJ2-2 | 11 | .